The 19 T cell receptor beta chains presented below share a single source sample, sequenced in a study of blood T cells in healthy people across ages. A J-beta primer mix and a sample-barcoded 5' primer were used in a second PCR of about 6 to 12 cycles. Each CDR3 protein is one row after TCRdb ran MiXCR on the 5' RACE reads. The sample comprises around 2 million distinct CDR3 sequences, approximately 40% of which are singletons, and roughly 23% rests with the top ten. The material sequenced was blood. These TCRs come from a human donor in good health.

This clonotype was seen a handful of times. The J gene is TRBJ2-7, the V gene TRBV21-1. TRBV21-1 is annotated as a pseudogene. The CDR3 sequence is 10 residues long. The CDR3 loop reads CAGDWYEQYF. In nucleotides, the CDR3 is TGTGCCGGAGACTGGTACGAGCAGTACTTC.

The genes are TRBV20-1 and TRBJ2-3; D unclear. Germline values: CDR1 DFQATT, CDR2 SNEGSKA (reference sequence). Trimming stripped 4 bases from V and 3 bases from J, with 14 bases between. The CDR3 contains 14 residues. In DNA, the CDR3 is TGCAGTGCTATTTGGGCCGGAGTGACAGATACGCAGTATTTT. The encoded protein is CSAIWAGVTDTQYF.

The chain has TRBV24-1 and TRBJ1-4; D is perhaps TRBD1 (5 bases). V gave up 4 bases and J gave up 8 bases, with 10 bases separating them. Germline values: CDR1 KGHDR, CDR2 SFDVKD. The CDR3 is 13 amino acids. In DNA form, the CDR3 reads TGTGCCACCAGTGAACCGACAGTAGAAAAACTGTTTTTT. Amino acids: CATSEPTVEKLFF.

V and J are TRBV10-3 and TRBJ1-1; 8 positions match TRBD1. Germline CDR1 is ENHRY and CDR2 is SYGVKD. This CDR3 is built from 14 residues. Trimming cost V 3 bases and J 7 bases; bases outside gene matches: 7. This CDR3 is CAISDIQGADEAFF. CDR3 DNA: TGTGCCATCAGTGATATTCAGGGGGCGGATGAAGCTTTCTTT.

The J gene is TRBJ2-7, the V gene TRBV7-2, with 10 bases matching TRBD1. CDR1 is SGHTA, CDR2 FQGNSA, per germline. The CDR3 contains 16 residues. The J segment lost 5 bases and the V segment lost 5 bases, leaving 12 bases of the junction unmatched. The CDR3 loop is CASSLKPGQGSHEQYF. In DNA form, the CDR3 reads TGTGCCAGCAGCCTAAAACCGGGACAGGGGAGCCACGAGCAGTACTTC.

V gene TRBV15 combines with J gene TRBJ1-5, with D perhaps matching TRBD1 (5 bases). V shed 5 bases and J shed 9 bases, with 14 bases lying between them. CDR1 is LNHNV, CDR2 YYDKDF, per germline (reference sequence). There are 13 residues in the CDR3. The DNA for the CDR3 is TGTGCCACCAGCCCCGGGACTGAGAGGCCCCAGCATTTT. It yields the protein CATSPGTERPQHF. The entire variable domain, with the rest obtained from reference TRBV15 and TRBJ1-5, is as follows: DAMVIQNPRYQVTQFGKPVTLSCSQTLNHNVMYWYQQKSSQAPKLLFHYYDKDFNNEADTPDNFQSRRPNTSFCFLDIRSPGLGDTAMYLCATSPGTERPQHFGDGTRLSIL.

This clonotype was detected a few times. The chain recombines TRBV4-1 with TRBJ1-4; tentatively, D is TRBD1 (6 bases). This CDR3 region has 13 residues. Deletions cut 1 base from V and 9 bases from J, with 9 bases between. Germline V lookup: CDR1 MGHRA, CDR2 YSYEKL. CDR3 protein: CASSQVDSKKLFF. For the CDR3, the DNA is TGCGCCAGCAGCCAAGTGGACAGCAAAAAACTGTTTTTT.

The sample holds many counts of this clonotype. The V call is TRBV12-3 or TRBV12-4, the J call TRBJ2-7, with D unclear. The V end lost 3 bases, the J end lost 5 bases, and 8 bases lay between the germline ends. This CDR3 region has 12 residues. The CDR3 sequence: CASSLQAHEQYF. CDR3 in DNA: TGTGCCAGCAGTTTGCAGGCGCACGAGCAGTACTTC.

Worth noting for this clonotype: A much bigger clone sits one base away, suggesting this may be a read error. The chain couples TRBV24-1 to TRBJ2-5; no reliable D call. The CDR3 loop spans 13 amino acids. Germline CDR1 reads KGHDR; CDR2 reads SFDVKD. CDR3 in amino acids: CATRDSDLGTQYF. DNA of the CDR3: TGTGCCACCAGGGATTCGGATTTGGGGACCCAGTACTTC.

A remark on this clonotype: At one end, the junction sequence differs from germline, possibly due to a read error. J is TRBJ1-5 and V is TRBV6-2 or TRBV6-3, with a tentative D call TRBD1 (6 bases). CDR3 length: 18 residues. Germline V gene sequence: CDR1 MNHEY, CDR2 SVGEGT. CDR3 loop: CASSPFSTGIYSNQPRHF. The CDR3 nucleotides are TGTGCCAGCAGTCCGTTCTCGACAGGCATCTATAGCAATCAGCCCCGGCATTTT.

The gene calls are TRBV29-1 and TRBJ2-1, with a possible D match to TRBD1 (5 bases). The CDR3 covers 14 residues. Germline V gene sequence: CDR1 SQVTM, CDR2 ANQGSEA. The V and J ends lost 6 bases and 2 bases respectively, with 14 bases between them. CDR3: CSVLEGAAYNEQFF. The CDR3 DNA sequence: TGCAGCGTCCTAGAAGGGGCCGCCTACAATGAGCAGTTCTTC.

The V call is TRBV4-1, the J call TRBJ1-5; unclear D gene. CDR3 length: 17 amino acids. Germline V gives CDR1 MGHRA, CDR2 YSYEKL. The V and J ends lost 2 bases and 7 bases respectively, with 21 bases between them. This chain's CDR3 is CASSQRPGTVVRQPQHF. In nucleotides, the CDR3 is TGCGCCAGCAGCCAACGTCCCGGAACAGTAGTACGGCAGCCCCAGCATTTT.

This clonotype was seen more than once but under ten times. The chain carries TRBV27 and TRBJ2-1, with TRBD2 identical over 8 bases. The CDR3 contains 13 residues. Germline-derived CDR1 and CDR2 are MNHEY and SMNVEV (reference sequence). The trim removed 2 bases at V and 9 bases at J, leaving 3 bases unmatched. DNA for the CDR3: TGTGCCAGCAGTTTAGGACTAGCATTTGAGCAGTTCTTC. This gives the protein CASSLGLAFEQFF.

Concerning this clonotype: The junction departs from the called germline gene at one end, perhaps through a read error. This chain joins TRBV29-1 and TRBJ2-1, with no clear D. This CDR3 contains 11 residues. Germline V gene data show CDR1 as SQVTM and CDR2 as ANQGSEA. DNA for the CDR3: TGCAGCGTTGAATTCTCAGAGACCCAGTTCTTT. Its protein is CSVEFSETQFF.

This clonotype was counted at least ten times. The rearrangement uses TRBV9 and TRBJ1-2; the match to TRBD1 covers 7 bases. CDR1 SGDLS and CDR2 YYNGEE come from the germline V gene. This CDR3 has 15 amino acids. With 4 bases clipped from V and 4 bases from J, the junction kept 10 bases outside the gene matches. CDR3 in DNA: TGTGCCAGCAGCCCCACAGGGGAGGCCTTCTATGGCTACACCTTC. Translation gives CASSPTGEAFYGYTF.

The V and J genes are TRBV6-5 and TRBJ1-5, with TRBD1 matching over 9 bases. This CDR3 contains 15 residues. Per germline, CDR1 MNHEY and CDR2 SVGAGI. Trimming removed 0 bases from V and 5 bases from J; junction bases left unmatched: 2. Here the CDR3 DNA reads TGTGCCAGCAGTTACTCCGGACAGGGGTATCAGCCCCAGCATTTT. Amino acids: CASSYSGQGYQPQHF.

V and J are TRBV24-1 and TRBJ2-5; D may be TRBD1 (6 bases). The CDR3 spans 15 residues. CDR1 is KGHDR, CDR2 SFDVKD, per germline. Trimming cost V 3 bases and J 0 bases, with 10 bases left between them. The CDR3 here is CATSDTTGYQETQYF. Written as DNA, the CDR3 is TGTGCCACCAGTGATACCACAGGGTACCAAGAGACCCAGTACTTC.

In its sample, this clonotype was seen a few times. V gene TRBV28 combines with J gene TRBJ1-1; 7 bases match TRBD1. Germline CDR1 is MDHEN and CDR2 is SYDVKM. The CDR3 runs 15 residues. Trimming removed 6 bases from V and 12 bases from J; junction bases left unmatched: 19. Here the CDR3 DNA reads TGTGCCAGCAGCCCCAACCCGTCCCCCCAGGGGGGCTCTTTCTTT. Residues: CASSPNPSPQGGSFF.

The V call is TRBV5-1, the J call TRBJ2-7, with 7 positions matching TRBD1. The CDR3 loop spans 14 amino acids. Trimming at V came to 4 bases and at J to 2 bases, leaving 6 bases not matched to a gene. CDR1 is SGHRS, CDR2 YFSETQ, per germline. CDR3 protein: CASSTRDRTYEQYF. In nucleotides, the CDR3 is TGCGCCAGCAGCACTAGGGACAGAACCTACGAGCAGTACTTC.